Listed below are T cell receptor beta chains from one sample, sequenced in a study of post-analysis software for immune sequencing data. One entry per CDR3 protein, called by TCRdb with MiXCR from the PCR reads. The sample has 650,000 to 850,000 distinct CDR3 sequences, roughly 50% seen once. The specimen sequenced was blood. The receptors shown here come from a girl aged 5-17 years with multiple sclerosis. The CDR3 runs from the conserved cysteine through the conserved F or W. D genes are given only for firm matches. Rows give clone size only sometimes, using once, few, many, or a class for an expanded clone.

size: once
length: 14
J: TRBJ2-7
V: TRBV12-3/TRBV12-4
D: NA
DNA: TGTGCCAGCAGTGTAGCGGAGACAGTCTACGAGCAGTACTTC
CDR3: CASSVAETVYEQYF

size: many
length: 16
J: TRBJ2-1
V: TRBV15
D: NA
DNA: TGTGCCACCAGCAGAGCTGGCGACGGCTCCTACAATGAGCAGTTCTTC
CDR3: CATSRAGDGSYNEQFF

size: NA
length: 13
J: TRBJ2-5
V: TRBV20-1
D: TRBD2
DNA: TGCAGTGCTCTAAGCGGGAGGGCCGAAGAGCAGTACTTC
CDR3: CSALSGRAEEQYF

size: NA
length: 14
J: TRBJ2-7
V: TRBV3-1
D: NA
DNA: TGTGCCAGCAGCCGGTCGGGGGCCTCCTACGAGCAGTACTTC
CDR3: CASSRSGASYEQYF

size: many
length: 12
J: TRBJ2-3
V: TRBV12-3/TRBV12-4
D: NA
DNA: TGTGCCAGCAGCCTATACACAGATACGCAGTATTTT
CDR3: CASSLYTDTQYF

size: NA
length: 17
J: TRBJ2-4
V: TRBV12-3/TRBV12-4
D: NA
DNA: TGTGCCGGCAGCCTCCTAGGGACCCCCCTAGCCAAAAACATTCAGTACTTC
CDR3: CAGSLLGTPLAKNIQYF

size: few
length: 13
J: TRBJ2-7
V: TRBV12-3/TRBV12-4
D: NA
DNA: TGTGCCAGCAGTTTAGGAACTGTAGGGTCCCAGTACTTC
CDR3: CASSLGTVGSQYF

size: NA
length: 13
J: TRBJ1-1
V: TRBV20-1
D: NA
DNA: TGCAGTGCTAGAGAACGTCCGGACACTGAAGCTTTCTTT
CDR3: CSARERPDTEAFF

size: NA
length: 14
J: TRBJ2-1
V: TRBV5-5
D: NA
DNA: TGTGCCAGCAGCTTCGCCGGGCGGGGCAATGAGCAGTTCTTC
CDR3: CASSFAGRGNEQFF

size: NA
length: 15
J: TRBJ2-1
V: TRBV5-1
D: NA
DNA: TGCGCCAGCAGCTTGCGTCTCCCGCGTAACAATGAGCAGTTCTTC
CDR3: CASSLRLPRNNEQFF

size: few
length: 15
J: TRBJ2-1
V: TRBV7-8
D: TRBD2
DNA: TGTGCCAGCAGCCTAGCGGGAGGGGTTGGAAATGAGCAGTTCTTC
CDR3: CASSLAGGVGNEQFF

size: NA
length: 16
J: TRBJ2-5
V: TRBV27
D: TRBD1
DNA: TGTGCCGGCAGTTTATGGGGACAGCATTTCCAAGAGACCCAGTACTTC
CDR3: CAGSLWGQHFQETQYF

size: NA
length: 15
J: TRBJ1-2
V: TRBV5-5
D: TRBD1
DNA: TGTGCCAGCAGCAGACAGCCGGGACAGAACTATGGCTACACCTTC
CDR3: CASSRQPGQNYGYTF

size: NA
length: 14
J: TRBJ2-3
V: TRBV29-1
D: TRBD2
DNA: TGCAGCGCCCAACTAGCGGGAGCGGCAGATACGCAGTATTTT
CDR3: CSAQLAGAADTQYF

size: few
length: 14
J: TRBJ2-1
V: TRBV7-2
D: NA
DNA: TGTGCCAGCAGCTTAGATGGAGGGGCCAATGAGCAGTTCTTC
CDR3: CASSLDGGANEQFF

size: few
length: 15
J: TRBJ2-7
V: TRBV7-2
D: TRBD1
DNA: TGTGCCAGCAGCCCCAGGACAGGTTTTTCCTACGAGCAGTACTTC
CDR3: CASSPRTGFSYEQYF

size: NA
length: 15
J: TRBJ1-2
V: TRBV9
D: TRBD1
DNA: TGTGCCAGCAGCGCGGGGGACAGGGGAGGCTATGGCTACACCTTC
CDR3: CASSAGDRGGYGYTF

size: NA
length: 13
J: TRBJ1-6
V: TRBV12-3/TRBV12-4
D: NA
DNA: TGTGCCAGCAGTTTCCTGCAGAATTCACCCCTCCACTTT
CDR3: CASSFLQNSPLHF

size: NA
length: 14
J: TRBJ2-7
V: TRBV29-1
D: TRBD2
DNA: TGCAGCGTTGAGACTAGCGGGATAACACGGGAGCAGTACTTC
CDR3: CSVETSGITREQYF

size: many
length: 13
J: TRBJ2-3
V: TRBV12-3/TRBV12-4
D: NA
DNA: TGTGCCAGCAGCTTCGGGACAACAGATACGCAGTATTTT
CDR3: CASSFGTTDTQYF

size: few
length: 15
J: TRBJ2-2
V: TRBV7-7
D: TRBD2
DNA: TGTGCTAGCAGTCCCGTGGTAGCGGGAGTAGGGGAGCTGTTTTTT
CDR3: CASSPVVAGVGELFF

size: NA
length: 14
J: TRBJ2-5
V: TRBV29-1
D: NA
DNA: TGCAGCGTGGGAAGGGTCGGCAGCCAAGAGACCCAGTACTTC
CDR3: CSVGRVGSQETQYF

size: few
length: 20
J: TRBJ2-5
V: TRBV24-1
D: NA
DNA: TGTGCCACCAGTGATTTGGGTTGGGGGCAAGGTAGCGGCGGGCAAGAGACCCAGTACTTC
CDR3: CATSDLGWGQGSGGQETQYF

size: NA
length: 16
J: TRBJ2-5
V: TRBV20-1
D: TRBD2
DNA: TGCAGTGCTAGAGTCCCTAGCGGGAGGGCCGCGGAGACCCAGTACTTC
CDR3: CSARVPSGRAAETQYF

size: NA
length: 16
J: TRBJ2-1
V: TRBV4-3
D: TRBD1
DNA: TGCGCCAGCAGCCAAGCCCGACAGGGCGGGTGGGGTGAGCAGTTCTTC
CDR3: CASSQARQGGWGEQFF

size: few
length: 15
J: TRBJ2-7
V: TRBV5-1
D: TRBD2
DNA: TGCGCCAGCTGCCCCGGACTAGCGGGACCATACGAGCAGTACTTC
CDR3: CASCPGLAGPYEQYF

size: few
length: 15
J: TRBJ1-1
V: TRBV6-2/TRBV6-3
D: NA
DNA: TGTGCCAGCAGTTACTGGGCGGGACTAAACACTGAAGCTTTCTTT
CDR3: CASSYWAGLNTEAFF

size: NA
length: 14
J: TRBJ2-2
V: TRBV20-1
D: NA
DNA: TGCAGTGCGGCAGGCCGACTCGACACCGGGGAGCTGTTTTTT
CDR3: CSAAGRLDTGELFF

size: many
length: 16
J: TRBJ2-7
V: TRBV7-3
D: NA
DNA: TGTGCCAGCAGCCACCTTTCAGACCCTGGTCGCTACGAGCAGTACTTC
CDR3: CASSHLSDPGRYEQYF

size: NA
length: 13
J: TRBJ2-7
V: TRBV30
D: TRBD2
DNA: TGTGCCTGGAGTTCGGGAGGCTCCTACGAGCAGTACTTC
CDR3: CAWSSGGSYEQYF

size: NA
length: 11
J: TRBJ2-3
V: TRBV5-1
D: NA
DNA: TGCGCCAGCAGCTTCCAGGATACGCAGTATTTT
CDR3: CASSFQDTQYF

size: NA
length: 16
J: TRBJ1-1
V: TRBV7-9
D: NA
DNA: TGTGCCAGCAGCTCAACAGGAGACGGGATGAACACTGAAGCTTTCTTT
CDR3: CASSSTGDGMNTEAFF

size: NA
length: 16
J: TRBJ2-3
V: TRBV5-1
D: NA
DNA: TGCGCCAGCAGCTTGGATTCCGGTTCAAACACAGATACGCAGTATTTT
CDR3: CASSLDSGSNTDTQYF

size: NA
length: 13
J: TRBJ2-4
V: TRBV20-1
D: NA
DNA: TGCAGTGCTAGAGGTGACCTTCAGGCCCATCAGTACTTC
CDR3: CSARGDLQAHQYF

size: many
length: 11
J: TRBJ2-7
V: TRBV10-3
D: NA
DNA: TGTGCCATCAGTGAAGGGTACGAGCAGTACTTC
CDR3: CAISEGYEQYF

size: few
length: 14
J: TRBJ1-2
V: TRBV29-1
D: NA
DNA: TGCAGCGTTGAAAAAGTGGGGTTACAATATGGCTACACCTTC
CDR3: CSVEKVGLQYGYTF

size: NA
length: 12
J: TRBJ2-7
V: TRBV7-9
D: NA
DNA: TGTGCCAGCAGCCCGGACCCCCACGAGCAGTACTTC
CDR3: CASSPDPHEQYF

size: NA
length: 14
J: TRBJ2-5
V: TRBV4-1
D: TRBD1
DNA: TGCGCCAGCAGCCAAGGACAGGGGTGGGAGACCCAGTACTTC
CDR3: CASSQGQGWETQYF

size: few
length: 16
J: TRBJ2-5
V: TRBV15
D: TRBD2
DNA: TGTGCCACCAGCAGTGGGCTAGCGGGAGTTAAGAGTGAGCAGTACTTC
CDR3: CATSSGLAGVKSEQYF

size: few
length: 13
J: TRBJ1-6
V: TRBV6-4
D: NA
DNA: TGTGCCAGCAGTGAGCAGGCTAATTCACCCCTCCACTTT
CDR3: CASSEQANSPLHF

size: NA
length: 15
J: TRBJ1-2
V: TRBV6-4
D: NA
DNA: TGTGCCAGCAGTCCCCTCCCGGGTTTAGGGGATGGCTACACCTTC
CDR3: CASSPLPGLGDGYTF

size: NA
length: 13
J: TRBJ2-7
V: TRBV29-1
D: TRBD2
DNA: TGCAGCGTTGCCTGGAAGCGGGGGGACGAGCAGTACTTC
CDR3: CSVAWKRGDEQYF

size: NA
length: 17
J: TRBJ2-7
V: TRBV12-3/TRBV12-4
D: NA
DNA: TGTGCCAACAGTTCCCTCTCGGGACTCAACCGGCCGGGGGAGCAGTACTTC
CDR3: CANSSLSGLNRPGEQYF

size: NA
length: 12
J: TRBJ2-7
V: TRBV28
D: NA
DNA: TGTGCCAGCAGGGGGCAGGCGGGCGAGCAGTACTTC
CDR3: CASRGQAGEQYF

size: NA
length: 16
J: TRBJ2-7
V: TRBV6-5
D: NA
DNA: TGTGCCAGCAGTTACAGAGCGGAGGCCACGTCCTACGAGCAGTACTTC
CDR3: CASSYRAEATSYEQYF

size: NA
length: 15
J: TRBJ2-1
V: TRBV20-1
D: TRBD2
DNA: TGCAGTGCTAGATGGGGACTAGCGGGAGCTGTTGAGCAGTTCTTC
CDR3: CSARWGLAGAVEQFF

size: NA
length: 15
J: TRBJ1-2
V: TRBV7-2
D: NA
DNA: TGTGCCAGCAGCCCCCCCAATGACAGGCACTATGGCTACACCTTC
CDR3: CASSPPNDRHYGYTF

size: NA
length: 13
J: TRBJ2-4
V: TRBV12-3/TRBV12-4
D: NA
DNA: TGTGCCAGCGGTTTTTCCAGCAAAAACATTCAGTACTTC
CDR3: CASGFSSKNIQYF

size: few
length: 12
J: TRBJ1-5
V: TRBV28
D: NA
DNA: TGTGCCAGCAGCTTAACGGGTCAGCCCCAGCATTTT
CDR3: CASSLTGQPQHF

size: NA
length: 15
J: TRBJ2-7
V: TRBV12-3/TRBV12-4
D: NA
DNA: TGTGCCAGCAGACCCCAGATCGGCGGCAACTACGAGCAGTACTTC
CDR3: CASRPQIGGNYEQYF

size: NA
length: 13
J: TRBJ2-1
V: TRBV20-1
D: NA
DNA: TGCAGTGCTAGAGTGGACTCCTACAATGAGCAGTTCTTC
CDR3: CSARVDSYNEQFF

size: NA
length: 12
J: TRBJ2-1
V: TRBV3-1
D: NA
DNA: TGTGCCAGCAGCCAACAATCCGGTGAGCAGTTCTTC
CDR3: CASSQQSGEQFF

size: few
length: 17
J: TRBJ2-7
V: TRBV6-1
D: TRBD2
DNA: TGTGCCAGCAGTGACCAAAAGACTAGCGGGGGTAACAATGAGCAGTACTTC
CDR3: CASSDQKTSGGNNEQYF

size: NA
length: 11
J: TRBJ1-1
V: TRBV6-2/TRBV6-3
D: NA
DNA: TGTGCCAGCAGCCGGCAGTATGAAGCTTTCTTT
CDR3: CASSRQYEAFF

size: NA
length: 14
J: TRBJ1-1
V: TRBV6-6
D: NA
DNA: TGTGCCAGCAGACACGAAGGGATGAACACTGAAGCTTTCTTT
CDR3: CASRHEGMNTEAFF

size: NA
length: 14
J: TRBJ2-7
V: TRBV29-1
D: NA
DNA: TGCAGCGTTGGAATTGGCAGGGGTCTAAACGAGCAGTACTTC
CDR3: CSVGIGRGLNEQYF

size: once
length: 16
J: TRBJ1-1
V: TRBV7-6
D: NA
DNA: TGTGCCAGCAGCTTAGACATCAACCCGAGAAATACTGAAGCTTTCTTT
CDR3: CASSLDINPRNTEAFF

size: few
length: 11
J: TRBJ2-1
V: TRBV2
D: NA
DNA: TGTGCCATCGGCCGGTACAATGAGCAGTTCTTC
CDR3: CAIGRYNEQFF

size: NA
length: 14
J: TRBJ1-4
V: TRBV7-9
D: NA
DNA: TGTGCCAGCAGCTTAGTGCCAGCTAATGAAAAACTGTTTTTT
CDR3: CASSLVPANEKLFF

size: few
length: 15
J: TRBJ2-1
V: TRBV27
D: TRBD2
DNA: TGTGCCAGCAACCCAGCGGGAGGGCCTTACAATGAGCAGTTCTTC
CDR3: CASNPAGGPYNEQFF